A selection of T cell receptor beta chains follows, all from one sample in a study of T cell repertoires in cytomegalovirus infection. TCRdb ran MiXCR on the reads and lists one entry per CDR3 protein. The sample holds fewer than 300,000 distinct CDR3 sequences, 25% seen once. The material sequenced was PBMCs. The receptors derive from a human donor in good health (CMV status not recorded). Some clones in this sample may be carry-over from other donors' samples. Both conserved end residues are part of each CDR3. D genes are given only for firm matches. The size of a clone is reported for some rows only, either as once, few or many, or as a class for expanded clones.

CDR3: CASSTFHADTQYF
DNA: TGTGCCAGTAGCACCTTCCACGCAGATACGCAGTATTTT
V: TRBV19
D: -
J: TRBJ2-3
size: -

CDR3: CASSLLADSPLHF
DNA: TGTGCCAGCAGCTTACTAGCGGATTCACCCCTCCACTTT
V: TRBV7-6
D: -
J: TRBJ1-6
size: many

CDR3: CASSELAGGPSETQYF
DNA: TGTGCCAGCAGTGAACTAGCGGGAGGGCCCTCAGAGACCCAGTACTTC
V: TRBV6-1
D: TRBD2
J: TRBJ2-5
size: many

CDR3: CATSEPGQHYGYTF
DNA: TGTGCCACTAGTGAACCGGGACAGCACTATGGCTACACCTTC
V: TRBV24-1
D: TRBD1
J: TRBJ1-2
size: -

CDR3: CASSVDPEGIQYF
DNA: TGTGCCAGCAGCGTAGATCCAGAAGGCATTCAGTACTTC
V: TRBV9
D: -
J: TRBJ2-4
size: -

CDR3: CASSQRGDEQFF
DNA: TGCGCCAGCAGCCAAAGGGGTGATGAGCAGTTCTTC
V: TRBV5-1
D: -
J: TRBJ2-1
size: -

CDR3: CASSLARRRETQYF
DNA: TGTGCCAGCAGCTTAGCGAGGAGGCGAGAGACCCAGTACTTC
V: TRBV7-8
D: -
J: TRBJ2-5
size: many

CDR3: CASSFGTGVIYGYTF
DNA: TGTGCCAGCAGTTTCGGGACAGGGGTTATCTATGGCTACACCTTC
V: TRBV27
D: TRBD1
J: TRBJ1-2
size: -

CDR3: CASSQSVGAQFF
DNA: TGTGCCAGCAGCCAATCTGTAGGTGCGCAGTTCTTC
V: TRBV14
D: -
J: TRBJ2-1
size: few

CDR3: CASSLKRLSSSYNEQFF
DNA: TGTGCCAGCAGTTTAAAGCGACTCTCGAGCTCCTACAATGAGCAGTTCTTC
V: TRBV28
D: -
J: TRBJ2-1
size: -

CDR3: CASSLGSSNEKLFF
DNA: TGTGCCAGCAGTTTGGGGTCGTCTAATGAAAAACTGTTTTTT
V: TRBV7-2
D: -
J: TRBJ1-4
size: many

CDR3: CASNSHGAVTEAFF
DNA: TGTGCCAGCAACTCCCACGGCGCGGTCACTGAAGCTTTCTTT
V: TRBV7-9
D: -
J: TRBJ1-1
size: -

CDR3: CSARWGHYGYTF
DNA: TGCAGTGCTAGATGGGGCCACTATGGCTACACCTTC
V: TRBV20-1
D: -
J: TRBJ1-2
size: few

CDR3: CASSLLGRGTSGGDEQFF
DNA: TGTGCCAGCAGCTTGCTGGGACGAGGGACTAGCGGGGGCGATGAGCAGTTCTTC
V: TRBV11-2
D: TRBD2
J: TRBJ2-1
size: -

CDR3: CASSLRDRGAYGYTF
DNA: TGTGCCAGCAGCTTACGGGACAGGGGAGCCTATGGCTACACCTTC
V: TRBV7-8
D: TRBD1
J: TRBJ1-2
size: -

CDR3: CASSFTRVDTEAFF
DNA: TGTGCCAGCAGTTTTACCAGGGTGGACACTGAAGCTTTCTTT
V: TRBV12-3/TRBV12-4
D: -
J: TRBJ1-1
size: -

CDR3: CASARQGAQETQYF
DNA: TGCGCCAGCGCAAGACAGGGGGCCCAAGAGACCCAGTACTTC
V: TRBV5-1
D: TRBD1
J: TRBJ2-5
size: few

CDR3: CASSTEVLSTDTQYF
DNA: TGTGCCAGCAGCACGGAGGTATTAAGCACAGATACGCAGTATTTT
V: TRBV5-4
D: -
J: TRBJ2-3
size: -

CDR3: CASSFELALRADTQYF
DNA: TGTGCCAGCAGCTTTGAACTAGCGTTACGGGCAGATACGCAGTATTTT
V: TRBV11-2
D: TRBD2
J: TRBJ2-3
size: -

CDR3: CSASVGRVRGEQYF
DNA: TGCAGTGCTAGTGTCGGGAGGGTTCGGGGCGAGCAGTACTTC
V: TRBV20-1
D: TRBD2
J: TRBJ2-7
size: many

CDR3: CASSRSSGQENEQFF
DNA: TGTGCCAGCAGTCGAAGTAGCGGGCAGGAGAATGAGCAGTTCTTC
V: TRBV6-2/TRBV6-3
D: TRBD2
J: TRBJ2-1
size: few

CDR3: CASSEGTGGVRYEQYF
DNA: TGCGCCAGCAGTGAGGGGACAGGGGGCGTCCGGTACGAGCAGTACTTC
V: TRBV10-1
D: TRBD1
J: TRBJ2-7
size: few

CDR3: CASSLSFASGTYEQYF
DNA: TGTGCCAGCAGCTTAAGTTTCGCTAGCGGTACCTACGAGCAGTACTTC
V: TRBV7-2
D: TRBD2
J: TRBJ2-7
size: many

CDR3: CASTPRLGENEQFF
DNA: TGCGCCAGCACCCCTAGGCTAGGAGAGAATGAGCAGTTCTTC
V: TRBV4-1
D: -
J: TRBJ2-1
size: many

CDR3: CASSLVQASAEAFF
DNA: TGTGCCAGCAGCTTGGTACAGGCATCGGCTGAAGCTTTCTTT
V: TRBV7-3
D: -
J: TRBJ1-1
size: many

CDR3: CASSSTGYNSPLHF
DNA: TGTGCCAGCAGCTCCACCGGGTATAATTCACCCCTCCACTTT
V: TRBV7-9
D: -
J: TRBJ1-6
size: -

CDR3: CASRPLGAEQETQYF
DNA: TGCGCCAGCAGGCCTTTAGGGGCAGAACAAGAGACCCAGTACTTC
V: TRBV5-1
D: -
J: TRBJ2-5
size: -

CDR3: CASSSTKSLNTEAFF
DNA: TGTGCCAGCAGCTCCACGAAGTCGCTTAACACTGAAGCTTTCTTT
V: TRBV5-4
D: -
J: TRBJ1-1
size: few

CDR3: CASSLDYNSETQYF
DNA: TGTGCCAGCAGCTTAGACTACAACTCGGAGACCCAGTACTTC
V: TRBV7-2
D: -
J: TRBJ2-5
size: -